These 6 T cell receptor beta chains were sequenced from one sample in a study of T cell responses to AZD1222 COVID-19 vaccine. Sequencing was performed with immunoSEQ multiplex PCR; in TCRdb, only in-frame clones are kept and a portion is missing. The sample yields 52,000 or so clones, approximately 88% seen once. Sequenced here: peripheral blood, sampled on day 0 of AZD1222 vaccination. These receptors came from an adult in good health.

The chain links TRBV11-2 to TRBJ1-4; no clear D. CDR1 is SGHAT and CDR2 is FQNNGV in the germline V gene. The CDR3 extends over 14 amino acids. Trimming cost V 1 base and J 8 bases, with 11 bases left between them. The CDR3 DNA reads TGTGCCAGCAGCTTAGTGGACCCGGGGGAAAAACTGTTTTTT. Its protein is CASSLVDPGEKLFF.

The genes are TRBV29-1 and TRBJ2-7, with 7 nucleotides matching TRBD2. V was pared by 7 bases and J by 6 bases, with 6 bases of the junction left unmatched. Germline CDR1 is SQVTM and CDR2 is ANQGSEA. The CDR3 sequence is 11 residues long. CDR3 DNA sequence: TGCAGCGCCGGGGAGGGGCGCGAGCAGTACTTC. Translated: CSAGEGREQYF.

V gene TRBV19 combines with J gene TRBJ2-7, with D possibly matching TRBD2 (5 bases). The CDR3 runs to 14 residues. V was pared by 3 bases and J by 7 bases, with 16 bases between. The germline V gene has CDR1 LNHDA and CDR2 SQIVND (reference sequence). DNA of the CDR3: TGTGCCAGTAGTATCCTGCTAGCATCGGGAGAGCAGTACTTC. Translated, it gives CASSILLASGEQYF.

CDR3 sequence (DNA): TGTGCCAGCTCACCATCTATAGGGCCGGAGTTGGAGACCCAGTACTTC. This sequence encodes CASSPSIGPELETQYF. The chain has TRBV18 and TRBJ2-5; D remains ambiguous. The CDR3 runs to 16 residues. CDR1 is KGHSH, CDR2 LQKENI, per germline. Trimming left V 2 bases short and J 5 bases short, with 18 bases between.

The chain links TRBV11-3 to TRBJ2-5, with a possible D match to TRBD1 (5 bases). The CDR3 loop spans 15 amino acids. Trimming took off 0 bases at V and 5 bases at J, with 13 bases between the two ends. The V gene's germline CDR1 is SGHNT and CDR2 YENEEA. CDR3 in amino acids: CASSLDGRGQETQYF. As DNA, the CDR3 is TGTGCCAGCAGCTTAGATGGTAGGGGCCAGGAGACCCAGTACTTC.

The chain combines TRBV28 with TRBJ1-2; the D gene is possibly TRBD1 (5 bases). The CDR3 is 15 residues long. Germline V gene sequence: CDR1 MDHEN, CDR2 SYDVKM. V was clipped by 4 bases and J by 0 bases, with 12 bases between them. The CDR3 loop reads CASSSGGSPNYGYTF. In DNA, the CDR3 is TGTGCCAGCAGTTCGGGGGGGTCCCCTAACTATGGCTACACCTTC.